This T cell receptor beta chain was identified during a study of blood T cell repertoires in COVID-19. Study information: Acute and convalescent COVID-19 specimens originated in the United States, Italy and Spain. The cDNA or gDNA used as material had been derived from T cells, B-cell-depleted T cells, or PBMCs.

Libraries were prepared by immunoSEQ multiplex PCR; TCRdb keeps only in-frame clonotypes and omits some of them. The table includes around 260,000 clones, roughly 90% detected once. The CDR3 extends over 15 amino acids. The chain has TRBV21-1 and TRBJ2-1; the tabulated D call, TRBD1, remains unverified against the DNA. TRBV21-1 is deemed a pseudogene. The sequence came from a man younger than 40 with acute or convalescent COVID-19. The sequencing sample was made of peripheral blood. In DNA form, the CDR3 reads TGTGCCAGCAGCAAAGAGGAGACAGGGCTGAATGAGCAGTTCTTC. This sequence encodes CASSKEETGLNEQFF.